This T cell receptor beta chain appears in the sequencing data of a study of OX40 agonist ivuxolimab in advanced cancers. Points from the study as a whole: In general, CD8+ T cells held more expanded clones than CD4+ did, on average.

The assay was immunoSEQ multiplex PCR, and TCRdb's table has in-frame clones only and misses some. Counted here are 60,000 to 70,000 clones, about nine tenths occurring once; the ten biggest clones make up 1.2%. In the case of this clone: As yet, its antigen is unknown.

Any history of autoimmune disease or systemic immunosuppression disqualified patients. The CDR3 covers 11 residues. Germline V gene lookup returns CDR1 SGHTS and CDR2 YDEGEE. Trimming stripped 5 bases from V and 6 bases from J, with 9 bases between. The sample consisted of CD4+ or CD8+ T cells sorted from blood, taken in a trial of the OX40 agonist ivuxolimab. The gene calls are TRBV5-8 and TRBJ2-7, with D perhaps assigned TRBD1 or TRBD2 (5 bases each). This receptor was taken from an adult with an advanced solid tumor such as melanoma, head and neck, liver or kidney cancer. The CDR3 region is CASRRGSEQYF. For the CDR3, the DNA is TGTGCCAGCAGGAGGGGTTCCGAGCAGTACTTC.